This TCR beta chain was observed in a study of T cell clonality in common variable immunodeficiency. Study-wide points: CVID subjects showed higher TCRbeta clonality than healthy controls.

This clone has a handful of counts. Its antigen is still unknown. The junction and the germline gene differ at one end; a read error may be behind it. From the germline J gene comes the end of the CDR3, since the read stops 3 residues before it. The sample carries other DNA sequences with the same CDR3. Only in-frame clones appear in the TCRdb table, and some are missing; sequencing was by immunoSEQ multiplex PCR. In total the sample includes 35,000 to 45,000 clones, none of them seen once. The germline gives CDR1 SGHVS, CDR2 FNYEAQ. The CDR3 loop spans 16 amino acids. The specimen was peripheral blood mononuclear cells. The V call is TRBV7-6, the J call TRBJ1-3; perhaps TRBD1 as D (6 bases). The source is a person between 18 and 75 years old in good health. The CDR3 sequence is CASSLAARDTGNTIYF. The sequenced CDR3 bases are TGTGCCAGCAGCTTAGCGGCCCGGGACACTGGAAACACG.